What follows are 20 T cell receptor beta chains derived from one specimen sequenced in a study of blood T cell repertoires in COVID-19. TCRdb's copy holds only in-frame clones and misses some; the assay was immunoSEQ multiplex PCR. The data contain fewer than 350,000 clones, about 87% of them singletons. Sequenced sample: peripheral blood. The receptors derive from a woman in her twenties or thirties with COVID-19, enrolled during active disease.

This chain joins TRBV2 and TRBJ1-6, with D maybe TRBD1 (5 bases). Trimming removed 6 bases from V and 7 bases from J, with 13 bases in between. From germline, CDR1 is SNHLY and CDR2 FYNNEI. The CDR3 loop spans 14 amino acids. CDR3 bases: TGTGCCAGCAGGAGGCAGGGAACAAATTCACCCCTCCACTTT. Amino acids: CASRRQGTNSPLHF.

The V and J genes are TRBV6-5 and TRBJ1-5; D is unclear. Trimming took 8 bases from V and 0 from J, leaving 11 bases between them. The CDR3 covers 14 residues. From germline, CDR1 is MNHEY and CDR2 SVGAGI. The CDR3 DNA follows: TGTGCCAGCGTGGCAGTAAATAGCAATCAGCCCCAGCATTTT. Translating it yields CASVAVNSNQPQHF.

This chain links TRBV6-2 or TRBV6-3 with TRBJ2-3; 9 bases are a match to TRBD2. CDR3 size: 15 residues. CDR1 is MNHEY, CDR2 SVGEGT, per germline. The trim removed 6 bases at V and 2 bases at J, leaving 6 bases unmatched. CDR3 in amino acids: CASSSSGDPTDTQYF. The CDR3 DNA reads TGTGCCAGCAGCTCTAGCGGGGACCCCACAGATACGCAGTATTTT.

CDR3 region: CASSFRLAREETQYF. CDR3 sequence (DNA): TGCGCCAGCAGCTTTAGACTAGCGAGGGAGGAGACCCAGTACTTC. V and J are TRBV5-1 and TRBJ2-5; TRBD2 agrees at 8 bases. Germline V gives CDR1 SGHRS, CDR2 YFSETQ. CDR3 length equals 15 residues. V was clipped by 2 bases and J by 5 bases; unmatched bases: 8. The whole variable domain, filled in from reference TRBV5-1 and TRBJ2-5, reads KAGVTQTPRYLIKTRGQQVTLSCSPISGHRSVSWYQQTPGQGLQFLFEYFSETQRNKGNFPGRFSGRQFSNSRSEMNVSTLELGDSALYLCASSFRLAREETQYFGPGTRLLVL.

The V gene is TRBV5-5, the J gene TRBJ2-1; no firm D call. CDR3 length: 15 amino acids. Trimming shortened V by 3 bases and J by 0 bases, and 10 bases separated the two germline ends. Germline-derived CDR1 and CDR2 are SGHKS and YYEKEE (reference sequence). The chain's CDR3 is CASSSSVSSYNEQFF. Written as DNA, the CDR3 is TGTGCCAGCAGCTCGAGCGTCAGCTCCTACAATGAGCAGTTCTTC. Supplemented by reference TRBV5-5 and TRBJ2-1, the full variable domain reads DAGVTQSPTHLIKTRGQQVTLRCSPISGHKSVSWYQQVLGQGPQFIFQYYEKEERGRGNFPDRFSARQFPNYSSELNVNALLLGDSALYLCASSSSVSSYNEQFFGPGTRLTVL.

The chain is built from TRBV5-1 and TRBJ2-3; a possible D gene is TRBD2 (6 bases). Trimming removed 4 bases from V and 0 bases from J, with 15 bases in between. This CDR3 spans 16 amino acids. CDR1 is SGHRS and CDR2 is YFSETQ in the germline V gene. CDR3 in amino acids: CASSLGTDSSTDTQYF. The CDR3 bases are TGCGCCAGCAGCCTAGGGACTGACTCTAGCACAGATACGCAGTATTTT.

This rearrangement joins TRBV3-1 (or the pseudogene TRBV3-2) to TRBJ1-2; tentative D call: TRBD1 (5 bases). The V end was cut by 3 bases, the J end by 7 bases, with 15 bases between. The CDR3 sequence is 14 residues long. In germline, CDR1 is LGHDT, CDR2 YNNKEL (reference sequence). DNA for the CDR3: TGTGCCAGCAGCCATCAGGCAGGGCCGGGTGGCTACACCTTC. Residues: CASSHQAGPGGYTF.

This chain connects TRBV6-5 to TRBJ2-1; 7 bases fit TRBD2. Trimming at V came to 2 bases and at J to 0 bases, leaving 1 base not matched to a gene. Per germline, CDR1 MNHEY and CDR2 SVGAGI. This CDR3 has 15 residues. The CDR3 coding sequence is TGTGCCAGCAGTTACGAGCGGGGCTCCTACAATGAGCAGTTCTTC. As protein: CASSYERGSYNEQFF.

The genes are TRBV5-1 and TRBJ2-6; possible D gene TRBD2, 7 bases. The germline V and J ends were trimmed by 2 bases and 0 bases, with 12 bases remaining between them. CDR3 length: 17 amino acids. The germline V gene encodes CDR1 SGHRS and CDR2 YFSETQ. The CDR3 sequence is CASSFLGGGSGANVLTF. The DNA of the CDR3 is TGCGCCAGCAGCTTTTTAGGGGGGGGCTCTGGGGCCAACGTCCTGACTTTC.

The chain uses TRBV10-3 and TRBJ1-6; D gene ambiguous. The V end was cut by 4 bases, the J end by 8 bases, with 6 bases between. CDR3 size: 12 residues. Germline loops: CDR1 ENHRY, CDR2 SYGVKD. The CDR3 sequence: CAISATDSPLHF. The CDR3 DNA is TGTGCCATCAGTGCCACTGATTCACCCCTCCACTTT.

CDR3 sequence: CASSYLGLASGGELFF. The DNA of the CDR3 is TGTGCCAGCAGTTACCTCGGACTAGCGAGTGGGGGGGAGCTGTTTTTT. The rearrangement links TRBV6-2 or TRBV6-3 to TRBJ2-2, with TRBD2 matching over 9 bases. The CDR3 length is 16 residues. The J segment lost 8 bases and the V segment lost 2 bases, leaving 9 bases of the junction unmatched. Germline V gene data show CDR1 as MNHEY and CDR2 as SVGEGT.

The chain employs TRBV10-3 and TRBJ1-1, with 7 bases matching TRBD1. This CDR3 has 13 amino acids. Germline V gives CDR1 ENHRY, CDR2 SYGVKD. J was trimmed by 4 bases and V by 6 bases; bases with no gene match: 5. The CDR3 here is CAISLAGGTEAFF. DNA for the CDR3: TGTGCCATCAGCCTAGCAGGGGGCACTGAAGCTTTCTTT.

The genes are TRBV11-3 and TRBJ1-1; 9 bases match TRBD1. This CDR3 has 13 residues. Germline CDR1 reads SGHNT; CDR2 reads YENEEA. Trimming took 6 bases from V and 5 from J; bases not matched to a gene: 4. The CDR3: CASRDRGGTEAFF. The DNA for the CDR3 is TGTGCCAGCAGGGACAGGGGTGGTACTGAAGCTTTCTTT.

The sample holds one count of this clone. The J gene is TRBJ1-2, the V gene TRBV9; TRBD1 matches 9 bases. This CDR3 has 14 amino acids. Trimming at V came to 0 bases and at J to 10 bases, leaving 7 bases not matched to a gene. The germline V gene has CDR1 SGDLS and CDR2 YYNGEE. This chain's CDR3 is CASSVVLGQGTYTF. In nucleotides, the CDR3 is TGTGCCAGCAGCGTAGTATTGGGACAGGGCACCTACACCTTC. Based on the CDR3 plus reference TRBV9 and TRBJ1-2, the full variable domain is DSGVTQTPKHLITATGQRVTLRCSPRSGDLSVYWYQQSLDQGLQFLIQYYNGEERAKGNILERFSAQQFPDLHSELNLSSLELGDSALYFCASSVVLGQGTYTFGSGTRLTVV.

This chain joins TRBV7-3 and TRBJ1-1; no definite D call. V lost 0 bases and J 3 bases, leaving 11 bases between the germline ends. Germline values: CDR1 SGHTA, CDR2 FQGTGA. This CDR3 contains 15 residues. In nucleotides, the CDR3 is TGTGCCAGCAGCTTAACCCCGGGAGCCCACACTGAAGCTTTCTTT. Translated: CASSLTPGAHTEAFF.

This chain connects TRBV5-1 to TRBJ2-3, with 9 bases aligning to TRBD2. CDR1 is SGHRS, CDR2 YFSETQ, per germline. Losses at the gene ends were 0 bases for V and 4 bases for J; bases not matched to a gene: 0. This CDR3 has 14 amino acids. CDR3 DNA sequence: TGCGCCAGCAGCTTGGGGACTAGCGCAGATACGCAGTATTTT. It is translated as CASSLGTSADTQYF.

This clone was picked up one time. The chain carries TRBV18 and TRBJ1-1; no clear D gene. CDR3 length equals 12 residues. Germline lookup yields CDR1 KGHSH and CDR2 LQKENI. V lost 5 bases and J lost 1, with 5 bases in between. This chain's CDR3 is CASSAGNTEAFF. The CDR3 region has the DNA TGTGCCAGCTCAGCCGGGAACACTGAAGCTTTCTTT.

The CDR3: CSVEEGGTGQYEQYF. As DNA, the CDR3 is TGCAGCGTTGAAGAGGGGGGGACAGGTCAGTACGAGCAGTACTTC. The J gene is TRBJ2-7, the V gene TRBV29-1, with D tentatively TRBD1 (8 bases). The CDR3 sequence is 15 residues long. The germline V and J ends were trimmed by 0 bases and 4 bases, with 16 bases remaining between them. CDR1 and CDR2 (germline): SQVTM, ANQGSEA.

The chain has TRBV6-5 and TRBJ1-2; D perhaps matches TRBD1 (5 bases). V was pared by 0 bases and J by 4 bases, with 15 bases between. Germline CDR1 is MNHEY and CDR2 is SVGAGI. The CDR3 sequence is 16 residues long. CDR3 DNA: TGTGCCAGCAGTTACTCAGTCAGGGCCGAAGGCTATGGCTACACCTTC. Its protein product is CASSYSVRAEGYGYTF.

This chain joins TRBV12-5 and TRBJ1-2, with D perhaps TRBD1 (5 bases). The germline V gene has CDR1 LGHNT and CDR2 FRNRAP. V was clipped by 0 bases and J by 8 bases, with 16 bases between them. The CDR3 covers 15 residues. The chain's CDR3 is CASGLVQSRVRGYTF. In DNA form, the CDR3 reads TGTGCTAGTGGTTTGGTACAATCCAGGGTTCGAGGCTACACCTTC.